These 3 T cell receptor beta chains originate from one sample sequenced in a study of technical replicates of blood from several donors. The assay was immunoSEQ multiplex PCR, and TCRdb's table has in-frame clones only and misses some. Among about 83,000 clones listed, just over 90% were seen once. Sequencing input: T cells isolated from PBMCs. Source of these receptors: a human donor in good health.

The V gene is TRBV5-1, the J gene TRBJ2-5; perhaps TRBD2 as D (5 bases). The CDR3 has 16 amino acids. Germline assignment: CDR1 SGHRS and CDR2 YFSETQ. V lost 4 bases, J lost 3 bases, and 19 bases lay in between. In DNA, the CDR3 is TGCGCCAGCAGCCTCGTGAGTTTTTCAGCGGAAGAGACCCAGTACTTC. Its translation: CASSLVSFSAEETQYF.

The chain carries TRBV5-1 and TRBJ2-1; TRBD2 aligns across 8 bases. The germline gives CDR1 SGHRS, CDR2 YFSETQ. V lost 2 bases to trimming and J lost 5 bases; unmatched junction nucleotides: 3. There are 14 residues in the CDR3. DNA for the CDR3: TGCGCCAGCAGCTTATGGCGGGGGGACAATGAGCAGTTCTTC. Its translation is CASSLWRGDNEQFF.

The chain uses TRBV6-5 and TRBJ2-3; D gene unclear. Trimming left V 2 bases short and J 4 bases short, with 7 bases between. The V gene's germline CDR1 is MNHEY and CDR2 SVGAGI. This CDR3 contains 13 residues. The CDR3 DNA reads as TGTGCCAGCAGTTACCTTTTGTCAGATACGCAGTATTTT. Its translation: CASSYLLSDTQYF.